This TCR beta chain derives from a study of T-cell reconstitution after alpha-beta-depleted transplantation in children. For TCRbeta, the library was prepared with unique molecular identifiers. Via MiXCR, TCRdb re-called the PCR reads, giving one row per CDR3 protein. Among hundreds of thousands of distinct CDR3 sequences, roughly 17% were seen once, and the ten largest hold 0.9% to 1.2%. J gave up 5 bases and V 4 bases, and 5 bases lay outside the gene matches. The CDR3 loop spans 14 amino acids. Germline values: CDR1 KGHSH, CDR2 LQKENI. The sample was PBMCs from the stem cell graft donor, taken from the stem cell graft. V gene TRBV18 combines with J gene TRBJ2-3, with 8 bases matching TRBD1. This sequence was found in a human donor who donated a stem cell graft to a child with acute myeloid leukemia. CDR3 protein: CASSRQGAGDTQYF. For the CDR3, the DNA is TGTGCCAGCTCACGGCAGGGGGCGGGAGATACGCAGTATTTT.